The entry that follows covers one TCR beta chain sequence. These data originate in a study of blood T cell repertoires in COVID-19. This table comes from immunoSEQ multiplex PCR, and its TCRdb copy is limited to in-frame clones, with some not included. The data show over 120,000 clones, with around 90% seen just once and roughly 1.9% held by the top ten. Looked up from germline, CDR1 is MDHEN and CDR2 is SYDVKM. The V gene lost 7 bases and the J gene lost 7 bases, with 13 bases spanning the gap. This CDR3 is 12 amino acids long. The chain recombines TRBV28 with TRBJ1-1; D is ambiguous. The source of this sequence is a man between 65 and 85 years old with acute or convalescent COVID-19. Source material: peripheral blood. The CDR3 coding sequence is TGTGCCAGCATGGGAGGGCTTAGTGAAGCTTTCTTT. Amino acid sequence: CASMGGLSEAFF.